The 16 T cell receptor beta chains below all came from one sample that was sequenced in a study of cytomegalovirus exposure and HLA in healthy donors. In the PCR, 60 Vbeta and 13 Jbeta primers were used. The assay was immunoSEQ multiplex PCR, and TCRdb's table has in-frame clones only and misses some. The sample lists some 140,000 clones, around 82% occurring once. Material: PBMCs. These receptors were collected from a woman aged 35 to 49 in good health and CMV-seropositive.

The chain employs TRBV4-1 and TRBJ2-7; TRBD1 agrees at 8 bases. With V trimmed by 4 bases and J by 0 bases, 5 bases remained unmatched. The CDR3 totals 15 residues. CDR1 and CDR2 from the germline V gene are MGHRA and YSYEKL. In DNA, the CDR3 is TGCGCCAGCAGCCTATTGGGGACAGGCTCCTACGAGCAGTACTTC. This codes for CASSLLGTGSYEQYF.

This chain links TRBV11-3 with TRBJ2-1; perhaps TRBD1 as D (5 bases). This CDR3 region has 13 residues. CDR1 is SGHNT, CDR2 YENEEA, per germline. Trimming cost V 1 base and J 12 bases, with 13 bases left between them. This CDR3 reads CASSLGGGARQFF. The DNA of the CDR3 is TGTGCCAGCAGCTTAGGAGGTGGGGCCCGGCAGTTCTTC. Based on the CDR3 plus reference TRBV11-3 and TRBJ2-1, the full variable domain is EAGVVQSPRYKIIEKKQPVAFWCNPISGHNTLYWYLQNLGQGPELLIRYENEEAVDDSQLPKDRFSAERLKGVDSTLKIQPAELGDSAVYLCASSLGGGARQFFGPGTRLTVL.

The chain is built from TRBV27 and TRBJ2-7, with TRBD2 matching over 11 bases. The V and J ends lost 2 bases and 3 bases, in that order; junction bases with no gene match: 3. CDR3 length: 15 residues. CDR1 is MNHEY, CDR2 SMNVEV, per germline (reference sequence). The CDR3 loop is CASSLKLAGVYEQYF. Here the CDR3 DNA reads TGTGCCAGCAGTTTAAAACTAGCGGGAGTCTACGAGCAGTACTTC.

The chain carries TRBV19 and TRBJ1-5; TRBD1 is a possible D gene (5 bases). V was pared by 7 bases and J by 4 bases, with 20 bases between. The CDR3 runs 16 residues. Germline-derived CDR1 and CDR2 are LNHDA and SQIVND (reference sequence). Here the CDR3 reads CASNIEAGRSNQPQHF. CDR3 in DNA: TGTGCCAGTAACATCGAGGCGGGACGGTCAAATCAGCCCCAGCATTTT.

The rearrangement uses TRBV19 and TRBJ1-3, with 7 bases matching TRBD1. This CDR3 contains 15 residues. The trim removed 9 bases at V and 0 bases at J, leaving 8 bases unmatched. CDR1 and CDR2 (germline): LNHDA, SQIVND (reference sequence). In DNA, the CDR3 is TGTGCCAGAGTCGAAACAGGGGACTCTGGAAACACCATATATTTT. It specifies CARVETGDSGNTIYF.

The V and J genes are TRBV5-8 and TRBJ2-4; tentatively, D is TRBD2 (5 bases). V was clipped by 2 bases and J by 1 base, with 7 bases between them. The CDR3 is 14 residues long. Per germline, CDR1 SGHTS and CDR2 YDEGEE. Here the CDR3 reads CASSFPGAKNIQYF. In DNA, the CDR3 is TGTGCCAGCAGCTTTCCGGGGGCCAAAAACATTCAGTACTTC.

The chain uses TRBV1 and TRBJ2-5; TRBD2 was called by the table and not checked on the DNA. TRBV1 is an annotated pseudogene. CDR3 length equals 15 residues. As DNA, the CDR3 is TGCACCAGCAGCCAAGTAGGTGGGAGGGATAGGACCCAGTACTTC. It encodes CTSSQVGGRDRTQYF.

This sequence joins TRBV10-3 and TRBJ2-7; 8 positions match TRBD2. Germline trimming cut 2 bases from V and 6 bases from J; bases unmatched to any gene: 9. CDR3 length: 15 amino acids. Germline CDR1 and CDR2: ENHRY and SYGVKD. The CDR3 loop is CAISEGGAGDLEQYF. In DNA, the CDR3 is TGTGCCATCAGTGAGGGAGGAGCGGGAGACCTCGAGCAGTACTTC.

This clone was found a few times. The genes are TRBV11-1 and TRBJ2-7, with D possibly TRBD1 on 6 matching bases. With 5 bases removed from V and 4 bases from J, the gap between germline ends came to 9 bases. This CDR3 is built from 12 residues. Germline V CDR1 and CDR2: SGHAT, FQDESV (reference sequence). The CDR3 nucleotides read TGTGCCAGCAGCCCCGGACAGTACGAGCAGTACTTC. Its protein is CASSPGQYEQYF.

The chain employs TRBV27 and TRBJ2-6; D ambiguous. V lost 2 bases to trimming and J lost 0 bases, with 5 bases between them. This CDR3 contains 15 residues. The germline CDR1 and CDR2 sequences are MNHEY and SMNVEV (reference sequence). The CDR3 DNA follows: TGTGCCAGCAGTTTAATCAGCTCTGGGGCCAACGTCCTGACTTTC. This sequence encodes CASSLISSGANVLTF.

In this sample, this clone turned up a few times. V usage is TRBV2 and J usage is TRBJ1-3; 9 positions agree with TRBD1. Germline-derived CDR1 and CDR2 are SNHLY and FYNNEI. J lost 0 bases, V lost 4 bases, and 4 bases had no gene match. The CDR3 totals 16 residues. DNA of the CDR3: TGTGCCAGCAGTGGGGGGACAGGGATCTCTGGAAACACCATATATTTT. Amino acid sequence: CASSGGTGISGNTIYF.

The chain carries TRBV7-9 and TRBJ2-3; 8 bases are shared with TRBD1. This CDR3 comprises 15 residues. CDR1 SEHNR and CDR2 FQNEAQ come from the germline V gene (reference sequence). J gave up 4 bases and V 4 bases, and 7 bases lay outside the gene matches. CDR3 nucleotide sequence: TGTGCCAGCAGCTCCGGACAGGGACAGCCAGATACGCAGTATTTT. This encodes CASSSGQGQPDTQYF.

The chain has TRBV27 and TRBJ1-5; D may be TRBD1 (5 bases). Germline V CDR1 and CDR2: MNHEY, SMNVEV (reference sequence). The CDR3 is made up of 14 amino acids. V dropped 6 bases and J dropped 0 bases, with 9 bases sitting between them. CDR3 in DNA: TGTGCCAGCAGGGAGGGGTATAGCAATCAGCCCCAGCATTTT. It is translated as CASREGYSNQPQHF.

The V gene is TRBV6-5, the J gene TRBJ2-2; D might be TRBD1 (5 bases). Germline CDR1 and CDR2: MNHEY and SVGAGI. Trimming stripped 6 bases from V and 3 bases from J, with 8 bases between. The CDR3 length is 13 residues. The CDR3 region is CASRARDTGELFF. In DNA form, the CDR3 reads TGTGCCAGCAGGGCCAGGGACACCGGGGAGCTGTTTTTT.

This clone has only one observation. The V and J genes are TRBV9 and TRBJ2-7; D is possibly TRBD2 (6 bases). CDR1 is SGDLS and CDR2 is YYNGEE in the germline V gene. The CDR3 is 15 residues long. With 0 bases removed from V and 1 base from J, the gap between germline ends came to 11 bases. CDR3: CASSVAGESSYEQYF. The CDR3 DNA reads TGTGCCAGCAGCGTAGCGGGGGAGTCTTCCTACGAGCAGTACTTC.

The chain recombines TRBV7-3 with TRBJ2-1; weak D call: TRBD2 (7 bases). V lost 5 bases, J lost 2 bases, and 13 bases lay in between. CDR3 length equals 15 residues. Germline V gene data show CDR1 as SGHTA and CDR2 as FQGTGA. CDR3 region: CASSRGGSPYNEQFF. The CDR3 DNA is TGTGCCAGCAGCCGCGGGGGCAGCCCCTACAATGAGCAGTTCTTC.